These T cell receptor beta chains were read from a single sample in a study of T-cell reconstitution after alpha-beta-depleted transplantation in children. TCRdb called the PCR reads again in MiXCR, with one record for every CDR3 protein. Of fewer than 500,000 distinct CDR3 sequences in the sample, approximately 41% were seen once. The sample was PBMCs, taken before TCRalphabeta/CD19-depleted stem cell transplant. The receptors derive from a girl aged 2-10 years with aplastic anemia, due to receive a stem cell transplant. The CDR3 runs from the conserved cysteine through the conserved F or W. Fields, in order: CDR3 DNA, CDR3 protein, J gene, CDR3 length, D gene, clone size, V gene. A D gene is named only where the DNA matches it firmly. Rows give clone size only sometimes, using once, few, many, or a class for an expanded clone.

TGCGCCAGCAGCGTACTAGCGGGAGCCTACAATGAGCAGTTCTTC | CASSVLAGAYNEQFF | TRBJ2-1 | 15 | TRBD2 | many | TRBV5-1
TGTGCCAGCAGCCCCCGAGGACGGGACAGCTTTACGCAGTATTTT | CASSPRGRDSFTQYF | TRBJ2-3 | 15 | TRBD1 | . | TRBV7-6
TGCAGTGCTAGAGATTTCGGGACAGCTCGCAACGAGCAGTACTTC | CSARDFGTARNEQYF | TRBJ2-7 | 15 | TRBD1 | . | TRBV20-1
TGTGCCAGCAGCCCATACGGACAGGGCGGCACTGAAGCTTTCTTT | CASSPYGQGGTEAFF | TRBJ1-1 | 15 | TRBD1 | many | TRBV7-2
TGTGCCAGCACCCTAACAGGGGTCAACACTGAAGCTTTCTTT | CASTLTGVNTEAFF | TRBJ1-1 | 14 | TRBD1 | few | TRBV12-3/TRBV12-4
TGTGCCAGCAGCCAAGATCAGGGGTACCCGGGGACCCAGTACTTC | CASSQDQGYPGTQYF | TRBJ2-5 | 15 | . | . | TRBV4-2
TGTGCCAGCATCTACAGTAGGGACAGGGGGTCGGAAAGCAATCAGCCCCAGCATTTT | CASIYSRDRGSESNQPQHF | TRBJ1-5 | 19 | . | many | TRBV21-1
TGTGCCAGCACTTCAAGCGGGGGAGGGGACATTCAGTACTTC | CASTSSGGGDIQYF | TRBJ2-4 | 14 | TRBD2 | . | TRBV12-3/TRBV12-4
TGCGCCAGCAGCTATGGGACTAGGAAAGATACGCAGTATTTT | CASSYGTRKDTQYF | TRBJ2-3 | 14 | TRBD2 | . | TRBV5-1
TGTGCCAGCAGCTTAGCCCCTAGCGGGGGGGCTAACAATGAGCAGTTCTTC | CASSLAPSGGANNEQFF | TRBJ2-1 | 17 | TRBD2 | . | TRBV7-9
TGTGCCAGCAGTTTAAGCTCCTTCTCCTACGAGCAGTACTTC | CASSLSSFSYEQYF | TRBJ2-7 | 14 | . | . | TRBV12-3/TRBV12-4
TGCAGTGCCCCACTAGCGGGAGGGCCTTCGAGAGATACGCAGTATTTT | CSAPLAGGPSRDTQYF | TRBJ2-3 | 16 | TRBD2 | few | TRBV20-1
TGTGCCAGCACCCCCGGACTAGCGGGAAACTCTGGGGCCAACGTCCTGACTTTC | CASTPGLAGNSGANVLTF | TRBJ2-6 | 18 | TRBD2 | few | TRBV11-2
TGTGCCAGCAGCGTGGGAAGCACAGATACGCAGTATTTT | CASSVGSTDTQYF | TRBJ2-3 | 13 | . | . | TRBV9
TGTGCCAGCAGCCCCTCAGGGGGGTTCTACAATGAGCAGTTCTTC | CASSPSGGFYNEQFF | TRBJ2-1 | 15 | . | few | TRBV7-3
TGTGCCAGCAGCCAAGACAGGGTGCGGGGAGGCATTCAGTACTTC | CASSQDRVRGGIQYF | TRBJ2-4 | 15 | . | . | TRBV3-1